The sequence of this TCR beta chain was determined in a study of T-cell reconstitution after alpha-beta-depleted transplantation in children. Preparation of the TCRbeta library was carried out with unique molecular identifiers. TCRdb re-called the PCR reads with MiXCR, one entry per CDR3 protein. The profile covers some 190,000 distinct CDR3 sequences, with approximately 12% appearing a single time and approximately 13% taken by the ten largest. Germline lookup yields CDR1 SNHLY and CDR2 FYNNEI. The germline V and J ends were trimmed by 4 bases and 3 bases, with 12 bases remaining between them. The CDR3 loop spans 15 amino acids. At least ten counts were recorded for this clonotype.

This clonotype originated in a boy between 2 and 10 years old with acute myeloid leukemia, due to receive a stem cell transplant. The genes are TRBV2 and TRBJ1-4; tentatively, D is TRBD1 (5 bases). The sequenced sample was PBMCs, obtained before TCRalphabeta/CD19-depleted stem cell transplant. DNA of the CDR3: TGTGCCAGCAGTGCCGTCCAGGGTCCTAATGAAAAACTGTTTTTT. This sequence encodes CASSAVQGPNEKLFF.